This T cell receptor (beta chain) was obtained from a study of beta chain features in type 1 diabetes. Expressed TCRB transcripts were sequenced because the isolated RNA had all been reverse transcribed beforehand. Assay: immunoSEQ multiplex PCR; the TCRdb copy retains only in-frame clones and omits some. This sample has about 320,000 clones, with about 14% found just once. This clone was detected only a few times. Its matching antigen is unknown. Per the germline V gene, CDR1 is MNHEY and CDR2 is SMNVEV (reference sequence). With 2 bases removed from V and 7 bases from J, the gap between germline ends came to 14 bases. The CDR3 extends over 14 amino acids. Study-level findings and limits: An over-representation of cells with high TCR expression could result from cDNA sequencing.

Material for sequencing was central memory CD4+ T cells from blood. The V and J genes are TRBV27 and TRBJ1-2; no definite D call. This TCR was sampled from a man under 40 in good health. CDR3 nucleotide sequence: TGTGCCAGCAGTTTAACTGACGCTGGCCGTGGCTACACCTTC. Encoded protein: CASSLTDAGRGYTF.